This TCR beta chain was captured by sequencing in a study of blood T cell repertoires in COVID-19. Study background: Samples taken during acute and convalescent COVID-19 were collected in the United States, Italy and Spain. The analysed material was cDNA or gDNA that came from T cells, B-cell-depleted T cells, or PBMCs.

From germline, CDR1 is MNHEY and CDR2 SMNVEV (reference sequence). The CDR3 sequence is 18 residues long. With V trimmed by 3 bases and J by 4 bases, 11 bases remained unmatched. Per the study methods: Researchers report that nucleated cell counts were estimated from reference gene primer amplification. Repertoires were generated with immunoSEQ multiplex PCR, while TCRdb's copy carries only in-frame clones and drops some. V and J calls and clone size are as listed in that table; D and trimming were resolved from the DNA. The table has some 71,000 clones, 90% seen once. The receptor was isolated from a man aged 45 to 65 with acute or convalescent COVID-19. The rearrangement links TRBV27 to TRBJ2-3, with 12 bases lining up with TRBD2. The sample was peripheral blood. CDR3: CASSFFPSTSGSADTQYF. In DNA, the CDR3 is TGTGCCAGCAGTTTTTTCCCCTCGACTAGCGGGAGTGCAGATACGCAGTATTTT.